These 8 T cell receptor beta chains were sequenced from one sample in a study of T cell responses to AZD1222 COVID-19 vaccine. TCRdb's table, derived via immunoSEQ multiplex PCR, lists solely in-frame clones and lacks some. Among 150,000 or so clones listed, roughly nine tenths were seen once. Specimen: peripheral blood, collected 28 days after the second AZD1222 dose. Receptors were obtained from an adult who received the AZD1222 COVID-19 vaccine.

This chain connects TRBV2 to TRBJ1-2; no firm D call. The CDR3 has 12 amino acids. The V end was cut by 5 bases, the J end by 6 bases, with 10 bases between. In germline, CDR1 is SNHLY, CDR2 FYNNEI. In nucleotides, the CDR3 is TGTGCCAGCAGTATTTATGGGGATGGCTACACCTTC. Amino acid sequence: CASSIYGDGYTF. The whole variable domain, filled in from reference TRBV2 and TRBJ1-2, reads EPEVTQTPSHQVTQMGQEVILRCVPISNHLYFYWYRQILGQKVEFLVSFYNNEISEKSEIFDDQFSVERPDGSNFTLKIRSTKLEDSAMYFCASSIYGDGYTFGSGTRLTVV.

The V and J genes are TRBV25-1 and TRBJ1-1; TRBD1 is a possible D gene (5 bases). V lost 1 base to trimming and J lost 1 base, with 13 bases between them. Per the germline V gene, CDR1 is MGHDK and CDR2 is SYGVNS. The CDR3 has 16 amino acids. The CDR3 sequence: CASSELGGSRNTEAFF. Written as DNA, the CDR3 is TGTGCCAGCAGTGAATTGGGGGGAAGTAGGAACACTGAAGCTTTCTTT.

The V and J genes are TRBV30 and TRBJ1-5; the match to TRBD1 covers 10 bases. CDR3 size: 15 residues. Trimming cost V 5 bases and J 4 bases; bases outside gene matches: 8. CDR1 GTSNPN and CDR2 SVGIG come from the germline V gene (reference sequence). The DNA for the CDR3 is TGTGCCTGGGGCCAAGGACAGGGGGGTAATCAGCCCCAGCATTTT. The encoded protein is CAWGQGQGGNQPQHF.

The chain recombines TRBV7-3 with TRBJ2-1, with D possibly being TRBD1 (5 bases). The CDR3 extends over 14 amino acids. The ends were cut back, 8 bases at V and 5 bases at J, with 16 bases in the middle. The V gene's germline CDR1 is SGHTA and CDR2 FQGTGA. The CDR3 reads CASRHQGSNNEQFF. The CDR3 nucleotides are TGTGCCAGCCGGCATCAGGGCAGTAACAATGAGCAGTTCTTC. Together with reference TRBV7-3 and TRBJ2-1, the CDR3 gives the full variable domain: GAGVSQTPSNKVTEKGKYVELRCDPISGHTALYWYRQSLGQGPEFLIYFQGTGAADDSGLPNDRFFAVRPEGSVSTLKIQRTERGDSAVYLCASRHQGSNNEQFFGPGTRLTVL.

The chain has TRBV30 and TRBJ2-5; unclear D gene. Germline lookup yields CDR1 GTSNPN and CDR2 SVGIG (reference sequence). This CDR3 is built from 15 residues. V was trimmed by 0 bases and J by 2 bases, leaving 13 bases between them. CDR3 residues: CAWSVLWSPQETQYF. The CDR3 DNA sequence: TGTGCCTGGAGTGTACTATGGTCCCCGCAAGAGACCCAGTACTTC. Drawing the rest from reference TRBV30 and TRBJ2-5, the complete variable domain is SQTIHQWPATLVQPVGSPLSLECTVEGTSNPNLYWYRQAAGRGLQLLFYSVGIGQISSEVPQNLSASRPQDRQFILSSKKLLLSDSGFYLCAWSVLWSPQETQYFGPGTRLLVL.

This clone was recorded once. This rearrangement joins TRBV19 to TRBJ1-1, with D unclear. The length of the CDR3 is 12 residues. V dropped 5 bases and J dropped 0 bases, with 4 bases sitting between them. The V gene's germline CDR1 is LNHDA and CDR2 SQIVND (reference sequence). The chain's CDR3 is CASSLVNTEAFF. The DNA for the CDR3 is TGTGCCAGTAGTTTGGTGAACACTGAAGCTTTCTTT.

CDR3 protein: CASSLVGRRVEDTQYF. The CDR3 coding sequence is TGTGCCAGCAGCTTAGTGGGCCGCAGGGTAGAAGATACGCAGTATTTT. J is TRBJ2-3 and V is TRBV7-2, with TRBD1 as a possible D gene (5 bases). In germline, CDR1 is SGHTA, CDR2 FQGNSA. The CDR3 is 16 amino acids. Trimming pared 1 base from V and 5 bases from J, leaving 16 bases between.

The rearrangement links TRBV5-1 to TRBJ1-1; tentative D call: TRBD1 (5 bases). Germline CDR1 reads SGHRS; CDR2 reads YFSETQ. The CDR3 loop spans 14 amino acids. V lost 2 bases and J 2 bases, leaving 10 bases between the germline ends. CDR3 loop: CASSFVGPNTEAFF. In DNA, the CDR3 is TGCGCCAGCAGCTTTGTGGGGCCCAACACTGAAGCTTTCTTT.